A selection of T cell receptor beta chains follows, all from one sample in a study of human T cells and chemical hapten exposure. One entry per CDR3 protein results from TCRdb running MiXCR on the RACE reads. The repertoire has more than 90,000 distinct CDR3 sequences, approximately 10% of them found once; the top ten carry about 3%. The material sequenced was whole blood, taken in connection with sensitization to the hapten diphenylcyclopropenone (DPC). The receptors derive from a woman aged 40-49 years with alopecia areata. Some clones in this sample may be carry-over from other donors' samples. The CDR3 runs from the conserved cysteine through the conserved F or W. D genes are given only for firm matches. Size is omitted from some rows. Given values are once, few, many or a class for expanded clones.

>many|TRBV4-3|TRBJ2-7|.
TGCGCCAGCAGCCAAGATCTCGGGGACGTGATCTTCGGGCAGTACTTC
CASSQDLGDVIFGQYF
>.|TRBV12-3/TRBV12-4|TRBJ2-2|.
TGTGCCAGCAGTTCCAGCCGGGGAAGGATCGGGGAGCTGTTTTTT
CASSSSRGRIGELFF
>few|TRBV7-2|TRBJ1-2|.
TGTGCCAGCAGCACGGCGGCAGGGGTTCGGGGCTACACCTTC
CASSTAAGVRGYTF
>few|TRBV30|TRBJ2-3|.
TGTGCCTGGAGGAGGGTCGATACGCAGTATTTT
CAWRRVDTQYF
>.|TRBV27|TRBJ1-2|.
TGTGCCAGCACCCAAACGGGGAGCTATGGCTACACCTTC
CASTQTGSYGYTF
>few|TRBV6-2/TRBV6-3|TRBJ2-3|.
TGTGCCAGCAGTCCCGGGAGCCCCAATACGCAGTATTTT
CASSPGSPNTQYF
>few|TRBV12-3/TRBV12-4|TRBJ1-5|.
TGTGCCAGCAGTTTAAGGCAGGGGCAGGATCAGCCCCAGCATTTT
CASSLRQGQDQPQHF
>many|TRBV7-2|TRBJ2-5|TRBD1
TGTGCCAGCAGCTCATATGGACAGGGTGGGACCCAGTACTTC
CASSSYGQGGTQYF
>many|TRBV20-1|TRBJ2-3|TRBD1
TGCAGTGCTTCGGACAGGTCGTTCCCAGATACGCAGTATTTT
CSASDRSFPDTQYF
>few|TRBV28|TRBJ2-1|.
TGTGCCAGCAGTTTAAAACCGAGCTCCTACAATGAGCAGTTCTTC
CASSLKPSSYNEQFF